Presented here are 31 T cell receptor beta chains from one specimen sequenced in a study of memory CD4+ T cells and cytomegalovirus serostatus. Single viable CD3+CD4+CD8-CD45RO+ cells were sorted as the memory CD4+ T cells. The table came from immunoSEQ multiplex PCR; TCRdb's copy has only in-frame clones and leaves some out. The sample includes approximately 50,000 clones, around three quarters seen only once; the top ten take around 2.5%. The source material was memory CD4+ T cells from blood. These receptor sequences come from an adult in good health and CMV-seropositive.

The V call is TRBV28, the J call TRBJ2-1, with 14 bases that match TRBD2. CDR1 and CDR2 (germline): MDHEN, SYDVKM. The CDR3 covers 15 residues. V lost 5 bases and J lost 9; bases outside the gene matches: 6. The DNA for the CDR3 is TGTGCCAGCAGTCTGGTGACTAGCGGGAGGGCTGAGCAGTTCTTC. It translates to CASSLVTSGRAEQFF.

The chain combines TRBV5-6 with TRBJ2-3, with 12 nucleotides matching TRBD2. The length of the CDR3 is 15 residues. The V segment lost 3 bases and the J segment 6 bases; nucleotides outside the gene matches: 5. From germline, CDR1 is SGHDT and CDR2 YYEEEE. This CDR3 reads CASSSPGTSGDTQYF. In DNA, the CDR3 is TGTGCCAGCAGCTCCCCCGGGACTAGCGGGGATACGCAGTATTTT.

Only one count was recorded for this clone. The CDR3 reads CASSPPASSGNTIYF. The CDR3 DNA sequence: TGTGCCAGCTCACCACCCGCCAGCTCTGGAAACACCATATATTTT. The chain uses TRBV18 and TRBJ1-3; D unresolved. The CDR3 length is 15 residues. Germline loops: CDR1 KGHSH, CDR2 LQKENI. Trimming took off 0 bases at V and 0 bases at J, with 6 bases between the two ends.

This clone appeared a few times. This chain joins TRBV7-2 and TRBJ2-7; 10 bases map to TRBD2. The germline V gene encodes CDR1 SGHTA and CDR2 FQGNSA. The junction had 7 bases not matched to a gene; V was cut back by 0 bases and J by 5 bases. The CDR3 spans 16 residues. The CDR3 loop reads CASSLAALAGQDEQYV. DNA of the CDR3: TGTGCCAGCAGCTTAGCGGCACTAGCGGGACAAGACGAGCAGTACGTC.

This chain uses TRBV28 with TRBJ2-7; 11 bases are a match to TRBD2. Germline CDR1 is MDHEN and CDR2 is SYDVKM. The CDR3 loop spans 17 amino acids. The trim removed 4 bases at V and 2 bases at J, leaving 10 bases unmatched. DNA of the CDR3: TGTGCCAGCAGTTCACACTTACTACTAGCGGGAGCCTACGAGCAGTACTTC. Translated, it gives CASSSHLLLAGAYEQYF. The whole variable domain, filled in from reference TRBV28 and TRBJ2-7, reads DVKVTQSSRYLVKRTGEKVFLECVQDMDHENMFWYRQDPGLGLRLIYFSYDVKMKEKGDIPEGYSVSREKKERFSLILESASTNQTSMYLCASSSHLLLAGAYEQYFGPGTRLTVT.

The V and J genes are TRBV29-1 and TRBJ2-7; TRBD1 might be the D (6 bases). Trimming took 6 bases from V and 6 from J, leaving 15 bases between them. The length of the CDR3 is 12 residues. Per germline, CDR1 SQVTM and CDR2 ANQGSEA. This CDR3 reads CSVLYRAGEQYF. The CDR3 bases are TGCAGCGTCCTTTACAGGGCCGGCGAGCAGTACTTC.

The gene calls are TRBV11-1 and TRBJ1-1; possibly TRBD1 for D (6 bases). The V end was cut by 5 bases, the J end by 8 bases, with 18 bases between. The CDR3 runs to 14 residues. Germline V gene sequence: CDR1 SGHAT, CDR2 FQDESV (reference sequence). This chain's CDR3 is CASSLLPIDREAFF. As DNA, the CDR3 is TGTGCCAGCAGCCTACTACCTATTGACAGGGAAGCTTTCTTT. Supplemented by reference TRBV11-1 and TRBJ1-1, the full variable domain reads EAEVAQSPRYKITEKSQAVAFWCDPISGHATLYWYRQILGQGPELLVQFQDESVVDDSQLPKDRFSAERLKGVDSTLKIQPAELGDSAMYLCASSLLPIDREAFFGQGTRLTVV.

A few counts support this clone. The chain joins TRBV28 to TRBJ2-5, with unresolved D. Germline CDR1 reads MDHEN; CDR2 reads SYDVKM. V was trimmed by 6 bases and J by 2 bases, leaving 13 bases between them. The CDR3 loop spans 14 amino acids. CDR3 residues: CASSAYYSQETQYF. The CDR3 coding sequence is TGTGCCAGCAGCGCCTACTACAGTCAAGAGACCCAGTACTTC.

The chain joins TRBV6-1 to TRBJ1-1, with 7 bases fitting TRBD1. There are 13 residues in the CDR3. After removal of 6 bases from V and 3 bases from J, the junction contained 4 bases not matched to a gene. Germline assignment: CDR1 MNHNS and CDR2 SASEGT. CDR3 loop: CASSLTGDTEAFF. CDR3 bases: TGTGCCAGCAGCTTAACAGGGGACACTGAAGCTTTCTTT.

This clone showed up just once. The J gene is TRBJ1-1, the V gene TRBV7-2; TRBD1 might be the D (6 bases). The V gene lost 4 bases and the J gene lost 6 bases, with 12 bases spanning the gap. From germline, CDR1 is SGHTA and CDR2 FQGNSA. The CDR3 length is 13 residues. CDR3 in amino acids: CASSSQGFAEAFF. In DNA form, the CDR3 reads TGTGCCAGCAGCTCTCAGGGGTTCGCTGAAGCTTTCTTT. Based on the CDR3 plus reference TRBV7-2 and TRBJ1-1, the full variable domain is GAGVSQSPSNKVTEKGKDVELRCDPISGHTALYWYRQSLGQGLEFLIYFQGNSAPDKSGLPSDRFSAERTGGSVSTLTIQRTQQEDSAVYLCASSSQGFAEAFFGQGTRLTVV.

The gene calls are TRBV6-6 and TRBJ2-7; no reliable D call. Trimming pared 7 bases from V and 3 bases from J, leaving 10 bases between. CDR3 length: 12 residues. CDR1 is MNHNY and CDR2 is SVGAGI in the germline V gene (reference sequence). The CDR3 sequence is CASKNQDYEQYV. The CDR3 DNA is TGTGCCAGCAAGAATCAAGACTACGAGCAGTACGTC.

Here the CDR3 reads CASSFSWDGRNTGELFF. The CDR3 DNA sequence: TGTGCCAGCAGCTTCAGTTGGGACGGACGGAACACCGGGGAGCTGTTTTTT. The J gene is TRBJ2-2, the V gene TRBV11-3, with D possibly called TRBD1 or TRBD2 (5 bases each). This CDR3 has 17 residues. Germline V gene sequence: CDR1 SGHNT, CDR2 YENEEA. The germline V and J ends were trimmed by 3 bases and 1 base, with 15 bases remaining between them.

The chain recombines TRBV9 with TRBJ2-3; D remains ambiguous. Germline V gene sequence: CDR1 SGDLS, CDR2 YYNGEE. This CDR3 region has 13 residues. V was trimmed by 0 bases and J by 2 bases, leaving 4 bases between them. Here the CDR3 reads CASSVEATDTQYF. CDR3 nucleotides: TGTGCCAGCAGCGTAGAAGCCACAGATACGCAGTATTTT.

The CDR3 sequence is CASSLAGTNYGYTF. The CDR3 DNA follows: TGTGCCAGTAGTTTGGCAGGTACTAACTATGGCTACACCTTC. The J gene is TRBJ1-2, the V gene TRBV19, with D hard to call. This CDR3 is built from 14 residues. The ends were cut back, 5 bases at V and 0 bases at J, with 10 bases in the middle. Germline V gene sequence: CDR1 LNHDA, CDR2 SQIVND (reference sequence).

This clone was observed a handful of times. The chain combines TRBV5-5 with TRBJ1-2, with D maybe TRBD1 (5 bases). Per germline, CDR1 SGHKS and CDR2 YYEKEE (reference sequence). The V and J ends lost 0 bases and 3 bases respectively, with 18 bases between them. CDR3 length: 17 amino acids. The CDR3 reads CASSLDSQGWRYYGYTF. The CDR3 DNA follows: TGTGCCAGCAGCTTGGATAGCCAGGGATGGAGATACTATGGCTACACCTTC.

V and J are TRBV9 and TRBJ1-3; the D is unclear. The CDR3 is 14 residues long. Per germline, CDR1 SGDLS and CDR2 YYNGEE. V shed 1 base and J shed 3 bases, with 8 bases lying between them. This CDR3 reads CASSVTGNGNTIYF. The CDR3 nucleotides read TGTGCCAGCAGCGTAACGGGAAATGGAAACACCATATATTTT.

This clone was seen ten or more times. This sequence joins TRBV6-5 and TRBJ1-2; a weak D match, TRBD1 (5 bases). Germline V CDR1 and CDR2: MNHEY, SVGAGI. V was shortened by 11 bases and J by 7 bases, with 20 bases between the two germline ends. This CDR3 is built from 13 residues. The chain's CDR3 is CARTRGAGTGYTF. CDR3 bases: TGTGCCCGCACTCGGGGCGCAGGCACTGGCTACACCTTC.

The gene calls are TRBV5-1 and TRBJ2-3, with D possibly being TRBD2 (5 bases). Germline CDR1 is SGHRS and CDR2 is YFSETQ. V gave up 2 bases and J gave up 1 base, with 8 bases separating them. The CDR3 extends over 14 amino acids. The CDR3 DNA follows: TGCGCCAGCAGCTTTAGTAGCGGCACAGATACGCAGTATTTT. Translating gives CASSFSSGTDTQYF.

With regard to this clone: The sample holds other DNA sequences that translate to the same CDR3. J is TRBJ1-2 and V is TRBV10-2; the match to TRBD1 covers 7 bases. J lost 7 bases, V lost 3 bases, and 5 bases had no gene match. CDR1 is WSHSY, CDR2 SAAADI, per germline. CDR3 length: 13 amino acids. The CDR3 spells CASSEVGGGGYTF. The CDR3 nucleotides are TGCGCCAGCAGTGAAGTAGGGGGCGGTGGCTACACCTTC.

This chain links TRBV11-1 with TRBJ2-7, with unresolved D. The CDR3 is made up of 15 amino acids. Germline V gene lookup returns CDR1 SGHAT and CDR2 FQDESV (reference sequence). V was shortened by 5 bases and J by 5 bases, with 19 bases between the two germline ends. CDR3 nucleotide sequence: TGTGCCAGCAGCCCCGGCCCAGACCTTCGCCACGAGCAGTACTTC. Translated: CASSPGPDLRHEQYF. The full variable domain, with the rest looked up from reference TRBV11-1 and TRBJ2-7, is EAEVAQSPRYKITEKSQAVAFWCDPISGHATLYWYRQILGQGPELLVQFQDESVVDDSQLPKDRFSAERLKGVDSTLKIQPAELGDSAMYLCASSPGPDLRHEQYFGPGTRLTVT.

The chain recombines TRBV18 with TRBJ1-5; the match to TRBD1 covers 7 bases. From germline, CDR1 is KGHSH and CDR2 LQKENI. The CDR3 extends over 15 amino acids. V lost 2 bases to trimming and J lost 7 bases; unmatched junction nucleotides: 8. The CDR3 DNA sequence: TGTGCCAGCTCACCAAGTACAGGGGTGGGGCAGCCCCAGCATTTT. Translating gives CASSPSTGVGQPQHF.

The rearrangement joins TRBV7-9 to TRBJ1-2, with D perhaps matching TRBD1 (6 bases). The CDR3 loop spans 15 amino acids. From germline, CDR1 is SEHNR and CDR2 FQNEAQ (reference sequence). V lost 5 bases, J lost 4 bases, and 17 bases lay in between. CDR3 sequence: CASSPQGRLPYGYTF. DNA for the CDR3: TGTGCCAGCAGCCCTCAGGGGCGGTTACCCTATGGCTACACCTTC.

The genes are TRBV9 and TRBJ2-1; 10 nucleotides line up with TRBD2. The length of the CDR3 is 15 residues. The V gene end was trimmed by 3 bases and the J gene end by 0 bases; junction bases not matched to a gene: 0. Germline V CDR1 and CDR2: SGDLS, YYNGEE. CDR3 DNA sequence: TGTGCCAGCAGCGCTAGCGGGAGCTCCTACAATGAGCAGTTCTTC. Translation: CASSASGSSYNEQFF.

The chain links TRBV28 to TRBJ1-1, with D possibly matching TRBD1 (5 bases). Germline loops: CDR1 MDHEN, CDR2 SYDVKM. This CDR3 region has 12 residues. Written as DNA, the CDR3 is TGTCCCCCCGGGGCGGGTGGAACTGAAGCTTTCTTT. This gives the protein CPPGAGGTEAFF.

This chain's CDR3 is CASSVAPTAGNTIYF. The CDR3 DNA reads TGTGCCAGCAGCGTAGCTCCTACCGCTGGAAACACCATATATTTT. The chain uses TRBV9 and TRBJ1-3; the D is unclear. Trimming removed 0 bases from V and 2 bases from J, with 9 bases in between. In germline, CDR1 is SGDLS, CDR2 YYNGEE. This CDR3 is built from 15 residues.

This clone was counted a single time. This chain joins TRBV6-1 and TRBJ1-4; maybe TRBD1 (6 bases). The CDR3 spans 14 residues. Germline values: CDR1 MNHNS, CDR2 SASEGT. The ends were cut back, 6 bases at V and 6 bases at J, with 14 bases in the middle. The CDR3 reads CASRRGAQDEKLFF. CDR3 sequence (DNA): TGTGCCAGCAGACGGGGGGCGCAAGATGAAAAACTGTTTTTT.

The chain combines TRBV7-9 with TRBJ2-1; 11 bases agree with TRBD2. J gave up 10 bases and V 0 bases, and 5 bases lay outside the gene matches. The CDR3 runs 15 residues. CDR1 is SEHNR and CDR2 is FQNEAQ in the germline V gene (reference sequence). The CDR3 nucleotides read TGTGCCAGCAGCTTAGCGGTCCTAGCGGGAGGCGAGCAGTTCTTC. Its protein is CASSLAVLAGGEQFF.

The chain carries TRBV18 and TRBJ2-1; TRBD2 aligns across 8 bases. The CDR3 consists of 15 residues. V lost 1 base and J lost 5; bases outside the gene matches: 4. In germline, CDR1 is KGHSH, CDR2 LQKENI. The CDR3 is CASSPQSGGHNEQFF. The DNA for the CDR3 is TGTGCCAGCTCACCACAGAGCGGGGGACACAATGAGCAGTTCTTC. The full variable domain, in which reference TRBV18 and TRBJ2-1 provide the parts outside the CDR3, is NAGVMQNPRHLVRRRGQEARLRCSPMKGHSHVYWYRQLPEEGLKFMVYLQKENIIDESGMPKERFSAEFPKEGPSILRIQQVVRGDSAAYFCASSPQSGGHNEQFFGPGTRLTVL.

The gene calls are TRBV5-1 and TRBJ2-5, with TRBD1 matching over 9 bases. V lost 5 bases and J lost 2; bases outside the gene matches: 1. The CDR3 has 13 amino acids. Germline CDR1 SGHRS, CDR2 YFSETQ. The CDR3 region is CASRGQGQETQYF. The CDR3 nucleotides are TGCGCCAGCAGGGGACAGGGACAAGAGACCCAGTACTTC.

This rearrangement joins TRBV5-1 to TRBJ2-3; 11 bases are a match to TRBD1. Germline V CDR1 and CDR2: SGHRS, YFSETQ. The CDR3 has 15 amino acids. The ends lost 6 bases at V and 3 bases at J; junction bases unmatched: 6. CDR3 residues: CASTTGTGGTDTQYF. The DNA for the CDR3 is TGCGCCAGCACCACCGGGACAGGGGGAACAGATACGCAGTATTTT.

The V and J genes are TRBV19 and TRBJ2-4; the match to TRBD1 covers 7 bases. The germline CDR1 and CDR2 sequences are LNHDA and SQIVND (reference sequence). The junction had 9 bases not matched to a gene; V was cut back by 7 bases and J by 9 bases. This CDR3 spans 13 amino acids. The CDR3, as DNA: TGTGCCAGTAATCCAGGGGGTGTCGGCATTCAGTACTTC. Protein: CASNPGGVGIQYF.